This T cell receptor (beta chain) was profiled in a study of blood T cell repertoires in COVID-19 (dated by TCRdb to about 2020). At the level of the whole study: Samples from collaborators originated in the United States, Italy and Spain and spanned both the acute and convalescent phases of COVID-19. The material from the prospective study consisted of cDNA or gDNA derived from T cells, B-cell-depleted T cells, or PBMCs. The dataset comprised deeply sampled blood TCRbeta repertoires from subjects exposed to, actively infected with, or recovered from COVID-19. A freely available public database, intended as a resource for researchers studying the immune response to SARS-CoV-2, is where the repertoires were released. Samples were obtained from the ongoing ImmuneRACE study (first 160 participants) and from over a thousand subjects provided by 6 global collaborators. The sample metadata nearly always contained a de-identified subject ID, COVID-19 status, age in years and sex. Where available, HLA class I and class II types were obtained from metadata supplied by the sample provider rather than from assay-based typing. Paper-wide results and their limitations: The quantity of clinical and demographic metadata differed by source and by participant and was supplied without curation.

Participants in the prospective study were aged 18 to 89 years, lived in 24 United States geographic areas, and enrolled through a virtual design. In the prospective study, participants were assigned to cohorts based on the clinical history participants reported in a screening survey and a study questionnaire. In the prospective study, whole blood, serum and a nasopharyngeal or oropharyngeal swab were collected from each participant by mobile phlebotomists. Prospective study participants could optionally give additional blood draws and questionnaires over an approximately 2-month period. Prospective study blood samples were shipped either frozen or at room temperature before DNA extraction. From its cysteine to its phenylalanine, the CDR3 spans 12 amino acids. Only the CDR3 DNA is retained, 36 bases long and in frame from the first base. V and J lose 6 bases and 7 bases, and a span of 10 bases separates them. CDR1 and CDR2 were assigned from the germline V gene as MNHEY and SVGAGI.

The immunoSEQ Assay, a bias-controlled multiplex PCR, was used to amplify TCRbeta CDR3 regions from genomic DNA. The study's own analysis went as follows. The number of nucleated cells in each sample was estimated from the amplification of reference gene primers within the assay. Sequence reads were collapsed and filtered to measure the absolute abundance of every unique TCRbeta CDR3 rearrangement. For each sample, productive Simpson clonality was calculated as the square root of Simpson's diversity index over productive rearrangements. Not all clones reach the TCRdb copy of this immuneACCESS table, which keeps in-frame sequences only. Checked studies attribute under half of the gap to unresolved V genes and leave the rest unexplained. The DNA was the basis for D and trimming; V, J and clone size are from that table. This sample comprises under 250,000 clones, over 75% of them detected only once. The top ten clonotypes cover 9.1% of the sample.

In regard to this clone: No cognate antigen has been identified for it. Base qualities were left out, and no much larger clone turns up one base away.

The sequence was collected from a woman aged 50 to 60 with acute COVID-19. This chain is built from TRBV6-5 and TRBJ1-3, with no confident D gene call. Sequencing input: PBMCs or T cells enriched from blood (not recorded which). The CDR3 protein is CASRDSQNTIYF. At the DNA level, the sequence is TGTGCCAGCAGAGACTCTCAGAACACCATATATTTT.